Below, 5 T cell receptor beta chains from the same sample are listed, as sequenced in a study of cytomegalovirus exposure and HLA in healthy donors. Some clones are missing from TCRdb's copy, which holds only in-frame ones; the method was immunoSEQ multiplex PCR. The profile shows hundreds of thousands of clones, around 91% of them singletons. Sequencing was done on a sample of PBMCs. The source is a woman in her 30s in good health and CMV-seronegative.

The chain has TRBV27 and TRBJ1-1; 7 bases map to TRBD1. V trimming: 5 bases; J trimming: 3 bases; junction bases outside the gene matches: 9. CDR1 is MNHEY and CDR2 is SMNVEV in the germline V gene (reference sequence). This CDR3 is 15 amino acids long. Written as DNA, the CDR3 is TGTGCCAGCAGTCTCCGTTCCGACAGGGACACTGAAGCTTTCTTT. Translation gives CASSLRSDRDTEAFF.

This clone was detected only a few times. CDR3 protein: CASSEGAGRPYEQYF. CDR3 in DNA: TGCGCCAGCAGTGAGGGAGCGGGAAGACCCTACGAGCAGTACTTC. The chain carries TRBV10-2 and TRBJ2-7, with 7 bases fitting TRBD2. Unmatched junction bases numbered 6, after V lost 2 bases and J lost 2 bases. The CDR3 covers 15 residues. From germline, CDR1 is WSHSY and CDR2 SAAADI.

The rearrangement uses TRBV20-1 and TRBJ1-2, with D uncertain. CDR1 and CDR2 (germline): DFQATT, SNEGSKA (reference sequence). V shed 1 base and J shed 7 bases, with 7 bases lying between them. The CDR3 extends over 11 amino acids. CDR3 sequence reads: CSARGDPGYTF. The CDR3 nucleotides read TGCAGTGCTAGAGGGGATCCTGGCTACACCTTC.

As DNA, the CDR3 is TGTGCCAGCAGTTACTCGACCGTTAACTACGAGCAGTACTTC. Translated, it gives CASSYSTVNYEQYF. This rearrangement joins TRBV6-5 to TRBJ2-7; D ambiguous. V gave up 0 bases and J gave up 3 bases, with 9 bases separating them. Germline V lookup: CDR1 MNHEY, CDR2 SVGAGI. This CDR3 contains 14 residues.

The rearrangement joins TRBV10-3 to TRBJ1-5; perhaps TRBD1 as D (6 bases). CDR3 size: 15 residues. Trimming took 4 bases from V and 3 from J, leaving 13 bases between them. CDR1 is ENHRY and CDR2 is SYGVKD in the germline V gene. DNA for the CDR3: TGTGCCATCAGTGGGGGGCAGACCATCAATCAGCCCCAGCATTTT. Protein: CAISGGQTINQPQHF.